The rows below give T cell receptor beta chains drawn from one sample of a study of blood T cells in healthy people across ages. TCRdb independently ran MiXCR on the 5' RACE reads; one entry per CDR3 protein. Altogether about a million distinct CDR3 sequences are present, roughly two fifths being singletons, with the ten largest covering roughly 13%. Sequenced input: blood. The receptors originated from a man between 18 and 35 years old in good health. CDR3s include the opening cysteine and the closing phenylalanine or tryptophan. Fields, in order: clone size, J gene, V gene, CDR3 length, D gene, CDR3 DNA, CDR3 protein. The D gene is left open where the match is weak. Clone size is shown for a subset of rows, as once, few, many or a class of expanded clone.

-,TRBJ2-1,TRBV5-1,14,-,TGCGCCAGCAGCTTGTCGGCCATCCAAGAGACCCAGTTCTTC,CASSLSAIQETQFF
few,TRBJ1-5,TRBV20-1,14,-,TGCAGTGCTAGAGACGTCCGACGGAATCAGCCCCAGCATTTT,CSARDVRRNQPQHF
-,TRBJ1-2,TRBV6-5,14,-,TGTGCCAGCAGCAAAGGGGGAGTGGGGTATGGCTACACCTTC,CASSKGGVGYGYTF
-,TRBJ2-1,TRBV7-2,15,TRBD1,TGTGCCAGCAGCATACGAGCCGGGACAGGGACTGAGCAGTTCTTC,CASSIRAGTGTEQFF
-,TRBJ1-6,TRBV2,14,TRBD1,TGTGCCACTCTCCGGGACAGGGAGAATTCACCCCTCCACTTT,CATLRDRENSPLHF
many,TRBJ1-5,TRBV7-2,12,-,TGTGCCAGCAGTCCCACGGGTCAGCCCCAGCATTTT,CASSPTGQPQHF
-,TRBJ1-1,TRBV25-1,15,-,TGTGCCAGCAGTGAATCTCGCCAATTGAACACTGAAGCTTTCTTT,CASSESRQLNTEAFF
-,TRBJ2-4,TRBV12-3/TRBV12-4,18,TRBD2,TGTGCCAGCAGTTTACACTCCGGACTAGCGGGGGGGCTCAACATTCAGTACTTC,CASSLHSGLAGGLNIQYF
few,TRBJ1-1,TRBV29-1,17,-,TGCAGCGTTTTCTTCGTTTCCCAGACTGCCTTGAACACTGAAGCTTTCTTT,CSVFFVSQTALNTEAFF
-,TRBJ2-1,TRBV5-5,17,-,TGTGCCAGCAGCCCAGCCCCCACAGCGAGCTCCTACAATGAGCAGTTCTTC,CASSPAPTASSYNEQFF
-,TRBJ1-4,TRBV20-1,13,TRBD1,TGCAGTGTCCCACTAAAGGGGGCTGAAAAACTGTTTTTT,CSVPLKGAEKLFF
few,TRBJ1-5,TRBV7-9,15,-,TGTGCCAGCAGCCCTAGCGGGGCGCCCGATCAGCCCCAGCATTTT,CASSPSGAPDQPQHF
-,TRBJ2-3,TRBV4-3,15,-,TGCGCCAGCAGCCAAGGGGGTCATCAAACAGATACGCAGTATTTT,CASSQGGHQTDTQYF
-,TRBJ2-2,TRBV7-2,15,TRBD2,TGTGCCAGCAGCTCTTGGACGGGGGGAACCGGGGAGCTGTTTTTT,CASSSWTGGTGELFF
few,TRBJ1-2,TRBV5-6,16,-,TGTGCCAGCAGCAAACCTGACAGGTCTTCAAACTATGGCTACACCTTC,CASSKPDRSSNYGYTF
few,TRBJ1-1,TRBV20-1,13,-,TGCAGTGCTAGGAGGCAGTCGAACACTGAAGCTTTCTTT,CSARRQSNTEAFF
few,TRBJ2-5,TRBV24-1,17,-,TGTGCCACCAGTGCTACTGGACGAGGTATCTTTTCGGAGACCCAGTACTTC,CATSATGRGIFSETQYF
-,TRBJ2-2,TRBV29-1,14,-,TGCAGCGTACTCACAGGGTCGAACACCGGGGAGCTGTTTTTT,CSVLTGSNTGELFF
-,TRBJ1-4,TRBV27,16,-,TGTGCCAGCAGTAGGACACTCAGTCCAACTAATGAAAAACTGTTTTTT,CASSRTLSPTNEKLFF
few,TRBJ1-4,TRBV20-1,14,-,TGCAGTGCTAGGAGGGCAGGGGAGGATGAAAAACTGTTTTTT,CSARRAGEDEKLFF
few,TRBJ2-5,TRBV14,16,-,TGTGCCAGCAGCCAAGATGAAGGAGGCTTCCAAGAGACCCAGTACTTC,CASSQDEGGFQETQYF
-,TRBJ2-5,TRBV4-1,15,-,TGCGCCAGCAGCCAAGACCCGGGGGTTTCCGAGACCCAGTACTTC,CASSQDPGVSETQYF
few,TRBJ2-1,TRBV11-3,15,-,TGTGCCAGCAGCTTAGATGCTTATCAGGAGTCGGAGCAGTTCTTC,CASSLDAYQESEQFF
-,TRBJ2-3,TRBV29-1,17,TRBD1,TGCAGCGGAGATTCCGGGACAGGGGAAGGAGGCACAGATACGCAGTATTTT,CSGDSGTGEGGTDTQYF
few,TRBJ1-1,TRBV29-1,14,-,TGCAGCGTCGACTTCCCCGGCCGGGCCACTGAAGCTTTCTTT,CSVDFPGRATEAFF
few,TRBJ1-2,TRBV6-2/TRBV6-3,13,-,TGTGCCAGCAGTGTTCAGCGAGGGGTTGGCTACACCTTC,CASSVQRGVGYTF
few,TRBJ2-1,TRBV27,14,-,TGTGCCAGCCGATTAGGGGGGTTCTACAATGAGCAGTTCTTC,CASRLGGFYNEQFF
-,TRBJ2-3,TRBV6-4,17,TRBD2,TGTGCCAGCAGTGACCTAGCGGGGGGATCTAGCACAGATACGCAGTATTTT,CASSDLAGGSSTDTQYF
once,TRBJ2-3,TRBV6-2/TRBV6-3,15,TRBD1,TGTGCCAGCCGACCTCGGGGACAGATCACAGATACGCAGTATTTT,CASRPRGQITDTQYF
few,TRBJ2-1,TRBV12-3/TRBV12-4,15,-,TGTGCCAGCAGACTGACCGGGACCGGGCGGAATGAGCAGTTCTTC,CASRLTGTGRNEQFF
-,TRBJ1-5,TRBV12-5,14,-,TGTGCTAGTGGTTTGGAAGGGGGCAATCAGCCCCAGCATTTT,CASGLEGGNQPQHF
-,TRBJ2-1,TRBV12-3/TRBV12-4,14,-,TGTGCCAGCAGCCTATCTTATAGTAACAATGAGCAGTTCTTC,CASSLSYSNNEQFF
few,TRBJ2-1,TRBV9,16,TRBD2,TGTGCCAGCAGCGTTCGCGGGGGGCCCATCTACAATGAGCAGTTCTTC,CASSVRGGPIYNEQFF
-,TRBJ2-1,TRBV3-1,16,-,TGTGCCAGCAGCCAAGGGATGGTAGCGCGAACCACTGAGCAGTTCTTC,CASSQGMVARTTEQFF
-,TRBJ2-5,TRBV12-3/TRBV12-4,14,-,TGTGCCAGCAGTTCAAACAGGGTAGGAGAGACCCAGTACTTC,CASSSNRVGETQYF